Listed below are T cell receptor beta chains from one sample, sequenced in a study of STAT3 mutations in large granular lymphocyte leukemia. Using immunoSEQ multiplex PCR, the repertoire was profiled, and TCRdb retains in-frame clones only, with some absent. The sample yields around 29,000 clones, approximately 84% seen once. The sample consisted of peripheral blood mononuclear cells. The receptor set was obtained from a man aged 55-75 years with T-cell large granular lymphocyte leukemia. Some clones in this sample may be carry-over from other donors' samples. CDR3s include the opening cysteine and the closing phenylalanine or tryptophan. The D gene is left open where the match is weak. Size values are once, few and many counts, or a class for expanded clones, and some rows have none.

J gene,clone size,CDR3 length,V gene,D gene,CDR3 protein,CDR3 DNA
TRBJ2-7,.,18,TRBV30,TRBD2,CAWSVRGTSGRLFHEQYF,TGTGCCTGGAGTGTACGAGGGACTAGCGGGAGGTTGTTTCACGAGCAGTACTTC
TRBJ1-5,.,16,TRBV5-6,.,CASSPRPGTGNQPQHF,TGTGCCAGCAGCCCGCGACCCGGCACGGGCAATCAGCCCCAGCATTTT
TRBJ2-3,.,15,TRBV29-1,.,CSVGRGGDLTDTQYF,TGCAGCGTTGGGAGGGGGGGTGACCTCACAGATACGCAGTATTTT
TRBJ1-2,.,16,TRBV5-4,.,CASSLDRPFGTSGYTF,TGTGCCAGCAGCTTGGATAGGCCCTTCGGGACGTCTGGCTACACCTTC
TRBJ2-2,.,14,TRBV29-1,TRBD1,CSVGGTGGAGELFF,TGCAGCGTTGGAGGGACAGGGGGTGCCGGGGAGCTGTTTTTT
TRBJ2-5,.,14,TRBV10-3,TRBD2,CAVLAGVRQETQYF,TGTGCCGTTCTAGCGGGAGTCAGGCAAGAGACCCAGTACTTC
TRBJ2-2,.,14,TRBV7-9,.,CASSLAAPTGELFF,TGTGCCAGCAGCTTAGCGGCGCCCACCGGGGAGCTGTTTTTT
TRBJ2-2,.,13,TRBV6-6,.,CASIRDNTGELFF,TGTGCCAGCATTCGGGATAACACCGGGGAGCTGTTTTTT
TRBJ1-2,.,14,TRBV27,.,CASSLSLADYGYTF,TGTGCCAGCAGTTTATCTTTGGCAGACTATGGCTACACCTTC
TRBJ1-1,once,14,TRBV18,TRBD1,CASSSGTVERRAFF,TGTGCCAGCTCATCCGGGACAGTGGAGAGGAGAGCTTTCTTT
TRBJ2-5,.,17,TRBV29-1,TRBD2,CSVDSGGTSGRGETQYF,TGCAGCGTTGATTCGGGCGGGACTAGCGGGAGAGGAGAGACCCAGTACTTC
TRBJ1-1,.,13,TRBV30,TRBD1,CAWSTGGNTEAFF,TGTGCTTGGAGTACAGGGGGTAACACTGAAGCTTTCTTT
TRBJ1-1,.,14,TRBV7-9,TRBD1,CASSRDRRNTEAFF,TGTGCCAGCAGCCGGGACAGGAGGAACACTGAAGCTTTCTTT
TRBJ1-2,.,14,TRBV7-9,TRBD1,CASSKDRGPWGYTF,TGTGCCAGCAGCAAGGACAGGGGACCTTGGGGCTACACCTTC
TRBJ2-7,.,12,TRBV6-5,.,CASSPKGGEQYF,TGTGCCAGCAGTCCAAAAGGCGGCGAGCAGTACTTC
TRBJ1-1,.,13,TRBV30,.,CAWRGRWGTEAFF,TGTGCCTGGAGGGGACGTTGGGGCACTGAAGCTTTCTTT
TRBJ2-2,.,14,TRBV14,.,CASSEIRATGELFF,TGTGCCAGCAGCGAAATTCGTGCCACCGGGGAGCTGTTTTTT
TRBJ2-3,.,15,TRBV6-5,TRBD1,CASSYTGTGEYTQYF,TGTGCCAGCAGTTACACCGGGACAGGGGAGTATACGCAGTATTTT
TRBJ2-1,.,14,TRBV29-1,.,CSARGDPADNEQFF,TGCAGCGCCCGCGGGGATCCAGCGGACAATGAGCAGTTCTTC
TRBJ1-6,.,16,TRBV5-6,.,CASSALGLGYNSPLHF,TGTGCCAGCAGCGCCTTAGGGTTGGGCTATAATTCACCCCTCCACTTT
TRBJ1-2,.,13,TRBV28,TRBD1,CASRKQGVGGYTF,TGTGCCAGCAGAAAACAGGGGGTTGGTGGCTACACCTTC
TRBJ1-2,.,16,TRBV5-1,.,CASSLEGSGLNYGYTF,TGCGCCAGCAGCTTGGAGGGCTCGGGCCTGAACTATGGCTACACCTTC
TRBJ2-3,.,11,TRBV30,.,CAWGGGGTQYF,TGTGCCTGGGGTGGCGGAGGTACGCAGTATTTT
TRBJ2-3,.,16,TRBV5-4,TRBD2,CASSLVAGGRADTQYF,TGTGCCAGCAGCTTGGTAGCGGGAGGTAGGGCAGATACGCAGTATTTT
TRBJ2-2,.,15,TRBV29-1,TRBD2,CSVEPAGDPTGELFF,TGCAGCGTTGAACCCGCGGGGGACCCCACCGGGGAGCTGTTTTTT
TRBJ2-1,.,12,TRBV19,.,CASSIYDNEQFF,TGTGCCAGTAGTATTTACGACAATGAGCAGTTCTTC
TRBJ2-5,.,13,TRBV7-3,TRBD2,CASSLREGETQYF,TGTGCCAGCAGCTTAAGGGAGGGGGAGACCCAGTACTTC
TRBJ2-7,.,15,TRBV7-8,.,CASSLVGLPSYEQYF,TGTGCCAGCAGCTTAGTGGGGCTTCCTAGCTACGAGCAGTACTTC
TRBJ2-6,.,18,TRBV19,TRBD1,CASSPEWDRVTGANVLTF,TGTGCCAGTAGTCCTGAATGGGACAGGGTCACTGGGGCCAACGTCCTGACTTTC
TRBJ2-4,.,13,TRBV28,.,CASSTYGPSFQYF,TGTGCCAGCAGTACATACGGACCATCCTTTCAGTACTTC
TRBJ1-2,.,16,TRBV5-5,.,CASSRAGTDEIDGYTF,TGTGCCAGCAGCCGAGCCGGGACGGACGAAATCGATGGCTACACCTTC
TRBJ2-3,.,12,TRBV5-1,.,CASSTGRDTQYF,TGCGCCAGCAGCACAGGGAGAGATACGCAGTATTTT
TRBJ1-6,.,17,TRBV27,.,CASSSPLRQDRRSPLHF,TGTGCCAGCAGTTCCCCTCTAAGACAGGATAGGAGGTCACCCCTCCACTTT
TRBJ2-7,.,15,TRBV4-3,TRBD2,CASSQDYASGYEQYF,TGCGCCAGCAGCCAAGATTACGCTAGCGGATACGAGCAGTACTTC
TRBJ2-2,few,12,TRBV4-3,.,CASSRVGGELFF,TGCGCCAGCAGCCGGGTCGGGGGGGAGCTGTTTTTT
TRBJ1-5,.,17,TRBV19,.,CASSTLPGSSSNQPQHF,TGTGCCAGTAGTACCCTCCCAGGTTCGTCAAGCAATCAGCCCCAGCATTTT
TRBJ2-7,.,12,TRBV30,.,CAWGTTGSEQYF,TGTGCCTGGGGAACTACAGGGAGCGAGCAGTACTTC
TRBJ1-1,.,15,TRBV7-2,TRBD1,CASSLMGQGRTEAFF,TGTGCCAGCAGCCTCATGGGACAGGGGAGGACTGAAGCTTTCTTT
TRBJ1-3,.,16,TRBV18,.,CASSPPARDIGNTIYF,TGTGCCAGCTCACCACCTGCCCGGGACATTGGAAACACCATATATTTT
TRBJ2-5,.,15,TRBV18,TRBD2,CASSLAAGGKETQYF,TGTGCCAGCTCTCTGGCAGCGGGAGGTAAAGAGACCCAGTACTTC
TRBJ2-2,.,16,TRBV18,TRBD2,CASSLLAGEVTGELFF,TGTGCCAGCTCACTTCTAGCGGGAGAGGTGACCGGGGAGCTGTTTTTT
TRBJ2-3,.,16,TRBV27,.,CARRTGGTRRTDTQYF,TGTGCCCGTAGGACAGGCGGGACACGCCGCACAGATACGCAGTATTTT
TRBJ2-5,.,16,TRBV5-6,.,CASSLQGRGYGETQYF,TGTGCCAGCAGCTTGCAGGGTCGAGGGTACGGAGAGACCCAGTACTTC
TRBJ1-1,.,12,TRBV28,.,CASSLGPAEAFF,TGTGCCAGCAGTTTAGGCCCGGCTGAAGCTTTCTTT
TRBJ2-5,.,14,TRBV5-1,.,CASSRRARQETQYF,TGCGCCAGCAGCCGACGGGCCAGACAAGAGACCCAGTACTTC
TRBJ1-1,.,15,TRBV5-1,.,CASSSSGPTNTEAFF,TGCGCCAGCAGCTCGTCGGGACCGACGAACACTGAAGCTTTCTTT
TRBJ2-7,.,16,TRBV5-6,TRBD2,CASSSGTSGSRYEQYF,TGTGCCAGCAGCTCCGGGACTAGCGGGAGCAGATACGAGCAGTACTTC
TRBJ2-7,.,12,TRBV29-1,.,CSVGFLSYEQYF,TGCAGCGTTGGTTTCCTCTCCTACGAGCAGTACTTC
TRBJ1-3,.,13,TRBV7-9,.,CASSTSVGNTIYF,TGTGCCAGCAGCACCTCGGTCGGAAACACCATATATTTT
TRBJ1-2,.,14,TRBV18,.,CASSATTEIYGYTF,TGTGCCAGCTCAGCGACGACAGAGATATATGGCTACACCTTC